Only a few counts were recorded for the clone carrying this T cell receptor (beta chain). Its matching antigen is unknown. This CDR3 spans 16 amino acids. Germline V gives CDR1 MNHEY, CDR2 SMNVEV (reference sequence). The trim removed 5 bases at V and 4 bases at J, leaving 8 bases unmatched. Original processing notes: Junction-only sequences produced by ImmunoSEQ had no quality scores, so filtering differed. The assay was immunoSEQ multiplex PCR, and TCRdb's table has in-frame clones only and misses some. That table furnishes V, J and clone size, whereas the DNA furnished D and trimming. The sample gives hundreds of thousands of clones, around 80% of which show up once; more than 10% is in the top ten. The data originate from a study of shared clonotypes between healthy human individuals. Study results and caveats: Sample collection involved blood only; tissue repertoires are likely different.

The chain employs TRBV27 and TRBJ2-7; 13 bases are a match to TRBD2. Sequenced input: PBMCs. The receptor was isolated from a woman between 40 and 50 years old in good health. Some clones in this sample may be carry-over from other donors' samples. The CDR3 region is CASSTARTSGRYEQYF. CDR3 bases: TGTGCCAGCAGTACCGCCCGGACTAGCGGGAGATACGAGCAGTACTTC.